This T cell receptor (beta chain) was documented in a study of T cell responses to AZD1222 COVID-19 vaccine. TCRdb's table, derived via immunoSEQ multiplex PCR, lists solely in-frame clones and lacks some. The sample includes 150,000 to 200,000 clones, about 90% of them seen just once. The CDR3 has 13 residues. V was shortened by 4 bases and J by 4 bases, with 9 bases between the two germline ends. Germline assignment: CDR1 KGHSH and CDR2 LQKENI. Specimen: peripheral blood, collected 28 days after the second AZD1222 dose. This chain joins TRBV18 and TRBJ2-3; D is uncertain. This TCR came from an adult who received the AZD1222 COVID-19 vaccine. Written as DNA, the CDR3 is TGTGCCAGCTCACGTAGAAGGGCAGATACGCAGTATTTT. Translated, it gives CASSRRRADTQYF.